A selection of T cell receptor beta chains follows, all from one sample in a study of T cell responses to AZD1222 COVID-19 vaccine. TCRdb's table, derived via immunoSEQ multiplex PCR, lists solely in-frame clones and lacks some. The data hold 90,000 to 120,000 clones, with 80% to 95% observed a single time. This material consisted of peripheral blood, taken 28 days after the second AZD1222 dose. The source of these receptors is an adult who received the AZD1222 COVID-19 vaccine. Each CDR3 is given with its conserved first and last residue. D genes are given only for firm matches. Some rows have no size entry. The others give once, few or many, or a class for an expanded clone.

TRBJ1-3 - - TRBV5-5 17 CASSLLPGRNSGNTIYF TGTGCCAGCAGCTTACTACCGGGACGGAACTCTGGAAACACCATATATTTT
TRBJ1-5 - TRBD1 TRBV12-5 13 CASGWTGAQPQHF TGTGCTAGTGGTTGGACAGGGGCTCAGCCCCAGCATTTT
TRBJ1-5 - - TRBV19 15 CASRDRGYSNQPQHF TGTGCCAGTAGGGACCGGGGGTATAGCAATCAGCCCCAGCATTTT
TRBJ1-1 - - TRBV30 13 CAWSRSRNTEAFF TGTGCCTGGAGTCGCAGTCGGAACACTGAAGCTTTCTTT
TRBJ1-5 - - TRBV15 14 CATSPVGYNQPQHF TGTGCCACCAGCCCGGTGGGGTACAATCAGCCCCAGCATTTT
TRBJ1-4 - - TRBV5-5 14 CASSLSSTNEKLFF TGTGCCAGCAGCTTGTCATCAACTAATGAAAAACTGTTTTTT
TRBJ1-5 - - TRBV6-6 15 CASSPQGGSNQPQHF TGTGCCAGCAGTCCACAGGGTGGTAGCAATCAGCCCCAGCATTTT
TRBJ1-5 - TRBD1 TRBV2 13 CASSGTGFQPQHF TGTGCCAGCAGTGGGACAGGGTTTCAGCCCCAGCATTTT
TRBJ2-1 - TRBD1 TRBV18 16 CASSPQGTGGYNEQFF TGTGCCAGCTCACCACAGGGGACAGGGGGCTACAATGAGCAGTTCTTC
TRBJ2-1 - - TRBV1 17 CTSSQDPPSGAYNEQFF TGCACCAGCAGCCAAGACCCCCCTAGCGGAGCCTACAATGAGCAGTTCTTC
TRBJ2-2 - - TRBV18 13 CASCRGNTGELFF TGTGCCAGCTGCCGGGGGAACACCGGGGAGCTGTTTTTT
TRBJ2-7 - TRBD2 TRBV3-1/TRBV3-2 15 CASSRLAEWGYEQYF TGTGCCAGCAGCCGTCTAGCGGAGTGGGGGTACGAGCAGTACTTC
TRBJ1-1 - - TRBV28 13 CASVGFKGTEAFF TGTGCCAGCGTGGGTTTTAAGGGGACTGAAGCTTTCTTT
TRBJ2-5 - - TRBV27 11 CASSQGGTQYF TGTGCCAGCAGCCAGGGAGGGACCCAGTACTTC
TRBJ1-6 - TRBD1 TRBV5-5 14 CASSLGTGYSPLHF TGTGCCAGCAGCTTAGGGACAGGCTATTCACCCCTCCACTTT
TRBJ2-1 - - TRBV3-1/TRBV3-2 15 CASSRPGSSYNEQFF TGTGCCAGCAGCCGCCCGGGAAGCTCCTACAATGAGCAGTTCTTC
TRBJ1-5 - - TRBV7-2 14 CASSLRDLNQPQHF TGTGCCAGCAGCCTACGGGATCTCAATCAGCCCCAGCATTTT
TRBJ2-5 - TRBD2 TRBV7-9 16 CASSNILADYQETQYF TGTGCCAGCAGCAACATACTAGCGGACTACCAAGAGACCCAGTACTTC
TRBJ1-3 - - TRBV6-5 13 CASSYRPGNTIYF TGTGCCAGCAGTTACCGCCCTGGAAACACCATATATTTT
TRBJ2-7 - - TRBV2 11 CASRERYEQYF TGTGCCAGCAGGGAGCGCTACGAGCAGTACTTC
TRBJ2-7 - TRBD1 TRBV29-1 13 CSVDGTGGAEQYF TGCAGCGTTGACGGGACAGGGGGCGCCGAGCAGTACTTC
TRBJ1-4 - - TRBV7-8 15 CASSNRDLTNEKLFF TGTGCCAGCAGCAACCGGGACTTAACTAATGAAAAACTGTTTTTT
TRBJ2-3 once TRBD1 TRBV5-1 14 CASMTGVSTDTQYF TGCGCCAGCATGACAGGGGTGAGCACAGATACGCAGTATTTT
TRBJ2-1 - - TRBV18 19 CASSLRAQLEFRSYNEQFF TGTGCCAGCTCACTGCGGGCCCAACTGGAATTTCGCTCCTACAATGAGCAGTTCTTC